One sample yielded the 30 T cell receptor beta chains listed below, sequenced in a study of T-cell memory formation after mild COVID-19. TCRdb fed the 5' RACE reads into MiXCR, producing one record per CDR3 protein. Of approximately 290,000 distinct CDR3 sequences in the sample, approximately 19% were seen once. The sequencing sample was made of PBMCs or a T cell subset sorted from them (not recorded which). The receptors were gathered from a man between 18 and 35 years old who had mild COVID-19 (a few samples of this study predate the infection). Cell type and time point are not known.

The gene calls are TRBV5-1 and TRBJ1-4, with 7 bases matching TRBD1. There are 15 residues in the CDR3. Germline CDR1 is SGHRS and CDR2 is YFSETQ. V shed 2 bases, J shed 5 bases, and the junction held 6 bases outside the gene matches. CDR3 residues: CASSLLQGRNEKLFF. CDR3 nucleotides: TGCGCCAGCAGCTTACTACAGGGGCGAAATGAAAAACTGTTTTTT.

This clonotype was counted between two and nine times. The CDR3 spells CASSSSQGSGNTIYF. The CDR3 DNA is TGCGCCAGCAGCTCCTCACAGGGCTCTGGAAACACCATATATTTT. This sequence joins TRBV5-1 and TRBJ1-3; a weak D match, TRBD1 (6 bases). The V end lost 3 bases, the J end lost 0 bases, and 10 bases lay between the germline ends. This CDR3 has 15 residues. Germline CDR1 is SGHRS and CDR2 is YFSETQ.

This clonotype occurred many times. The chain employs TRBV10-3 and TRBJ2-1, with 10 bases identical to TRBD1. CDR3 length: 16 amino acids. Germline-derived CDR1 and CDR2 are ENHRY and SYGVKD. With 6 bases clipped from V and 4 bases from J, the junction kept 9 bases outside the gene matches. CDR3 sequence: CAIRDATGGRYNEQFF. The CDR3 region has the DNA TGTGCCATCAGAGACGCGACAGGGGGCAGGTACAATGAGCAGTTCTTC.

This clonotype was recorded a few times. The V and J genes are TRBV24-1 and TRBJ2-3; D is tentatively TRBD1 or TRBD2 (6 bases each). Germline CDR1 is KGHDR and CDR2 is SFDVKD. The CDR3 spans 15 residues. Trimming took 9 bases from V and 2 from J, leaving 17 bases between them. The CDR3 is CATSPGRGPTDTQYF. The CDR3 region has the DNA TGTGCCACCTCCCCCGGTCGGGGGCCCACAGATACGCAGTATTTT.

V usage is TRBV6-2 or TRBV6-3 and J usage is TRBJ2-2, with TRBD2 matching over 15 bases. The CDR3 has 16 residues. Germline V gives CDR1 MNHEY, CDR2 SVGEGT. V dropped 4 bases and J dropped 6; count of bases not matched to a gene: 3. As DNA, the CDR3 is TGTGCCAGCAGTTGGAGGACTAGCGGGGGGGCCGGGGAGCTGTTTTTT. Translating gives CASSWRTSGGAGELFF.

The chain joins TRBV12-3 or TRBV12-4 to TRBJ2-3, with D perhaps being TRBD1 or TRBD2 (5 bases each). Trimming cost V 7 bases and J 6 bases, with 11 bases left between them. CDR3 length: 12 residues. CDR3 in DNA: TGTGCCAGCACCGTCTGGGGGGATACGCAGTATTTT. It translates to CASTVWGDTQYF.

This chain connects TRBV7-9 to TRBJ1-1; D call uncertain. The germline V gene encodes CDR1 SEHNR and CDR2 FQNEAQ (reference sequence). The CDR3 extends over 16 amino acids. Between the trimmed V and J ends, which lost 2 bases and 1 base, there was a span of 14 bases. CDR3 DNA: TGTGCCAGCAGCTTACCCCCCCGACTGGAGAACACTGAAGCTTTCTTT. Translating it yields CASSLPPRLENTEAFF.

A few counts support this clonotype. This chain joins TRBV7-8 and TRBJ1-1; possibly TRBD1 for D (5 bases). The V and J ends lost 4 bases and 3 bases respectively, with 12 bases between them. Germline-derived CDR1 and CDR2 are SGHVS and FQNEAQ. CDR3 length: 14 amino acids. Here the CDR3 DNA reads TGTGCCAGCAGCTCTCTTGGGGACTACACTGAAGCTTTCTTT. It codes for CASSSLGDYTEAFF.

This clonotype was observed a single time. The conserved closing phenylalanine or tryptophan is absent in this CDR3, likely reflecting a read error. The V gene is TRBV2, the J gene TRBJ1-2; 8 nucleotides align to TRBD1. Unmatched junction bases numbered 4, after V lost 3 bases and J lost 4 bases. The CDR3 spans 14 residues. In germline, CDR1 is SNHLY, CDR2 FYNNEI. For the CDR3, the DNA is TGTGCCAGCAGTGATTTCGGACAGGGCTATGGCTACACCCTC. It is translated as CASSDFGQGYGYTL.

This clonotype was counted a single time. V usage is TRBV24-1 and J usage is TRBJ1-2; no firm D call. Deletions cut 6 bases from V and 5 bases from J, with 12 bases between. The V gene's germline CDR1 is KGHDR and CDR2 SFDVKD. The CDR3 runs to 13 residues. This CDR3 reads CATSLGREYGYTF. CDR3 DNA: TGTGCCACCAGTCTGGGGAGGGAATATGGCTACACCTTC.

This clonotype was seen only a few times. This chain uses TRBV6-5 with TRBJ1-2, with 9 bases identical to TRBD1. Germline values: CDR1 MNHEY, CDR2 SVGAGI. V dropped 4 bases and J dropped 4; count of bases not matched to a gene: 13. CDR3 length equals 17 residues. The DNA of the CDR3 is TGTGCCAGCAGTTCCGGGACAGGGAGTCCACGGGGCTATGGCTACACCTTC. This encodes CASSSGTGSPRGYGYTF.

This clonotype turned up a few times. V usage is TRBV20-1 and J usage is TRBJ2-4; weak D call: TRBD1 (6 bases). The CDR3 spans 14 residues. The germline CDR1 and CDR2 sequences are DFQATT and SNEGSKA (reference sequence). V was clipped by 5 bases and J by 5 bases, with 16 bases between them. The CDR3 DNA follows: TGCAGTGCTCAAACAGGGAGAGGGGAAAACATTCAGTACTTC. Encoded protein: CSAQTGRGENIQYF.

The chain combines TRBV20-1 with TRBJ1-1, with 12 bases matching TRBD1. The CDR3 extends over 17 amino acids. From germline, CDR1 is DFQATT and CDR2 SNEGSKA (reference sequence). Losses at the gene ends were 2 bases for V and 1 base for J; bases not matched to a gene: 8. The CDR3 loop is CSARYRDRGQWNTEAFF. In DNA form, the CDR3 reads TGCAGTGCTAGATACCGGGACAGGGGGCAATGGAACACTGAAGCTTTCTTT.

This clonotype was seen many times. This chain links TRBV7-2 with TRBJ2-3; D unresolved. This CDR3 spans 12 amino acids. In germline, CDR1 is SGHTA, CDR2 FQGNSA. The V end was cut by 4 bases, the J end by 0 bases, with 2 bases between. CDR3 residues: CASSYSTDTQYF. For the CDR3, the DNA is TGTGCCAGCAGCTATAGCACAGATACGCAGTATTTT.

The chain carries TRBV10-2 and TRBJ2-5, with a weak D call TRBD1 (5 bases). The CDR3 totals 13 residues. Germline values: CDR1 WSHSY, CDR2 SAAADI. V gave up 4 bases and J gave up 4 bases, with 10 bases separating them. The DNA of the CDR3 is TGCGCCAGCAGTGTAAGGGGCGCAGAGACCCAGTACTTC. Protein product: CASSVRGAETQYF.

The CDR3 loop is CAISEWSLNTEAFF. The CDR3 nucleotides are TGTGCCATCAGTGAGTGGAGTCTGAACACTGAAGCTTTCTTT. V usage is TRBV10-3 and J usage is TRBJ1-1; D gene uncertain. Trimming stripped 1 base from V and 0 bases from J, with 6 bases between. Germline loops: CDR1 ENHRY, CDR2 SYGVKD. The CDR3 spans 14 residues.

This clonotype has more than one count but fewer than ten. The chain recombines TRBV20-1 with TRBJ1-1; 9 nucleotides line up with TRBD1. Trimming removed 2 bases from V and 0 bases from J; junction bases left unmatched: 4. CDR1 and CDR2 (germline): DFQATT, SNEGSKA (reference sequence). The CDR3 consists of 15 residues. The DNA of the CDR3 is TGCAGTGCTAGAACAGGGGGCTCCTTGAACACTGAAGCTTTCTTT. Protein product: CSARTGGSLNTEAFF.

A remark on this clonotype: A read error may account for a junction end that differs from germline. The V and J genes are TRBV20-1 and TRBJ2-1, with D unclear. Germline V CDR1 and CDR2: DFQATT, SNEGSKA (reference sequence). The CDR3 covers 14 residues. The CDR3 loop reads CSARDPSSYNEQFF. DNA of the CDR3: TGCAGTGCGAGAGATCCCTCCTCCTACAATGAGCAGTTCTTC.

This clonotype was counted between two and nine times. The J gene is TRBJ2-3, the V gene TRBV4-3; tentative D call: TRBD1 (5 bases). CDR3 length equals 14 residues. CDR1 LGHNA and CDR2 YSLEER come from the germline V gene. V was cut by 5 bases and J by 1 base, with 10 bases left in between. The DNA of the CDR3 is TGCGCCAGCAGCTATCAGGGTGGCACAGATACGCAGTATTTT. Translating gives CASSYQGGTDTQYF.

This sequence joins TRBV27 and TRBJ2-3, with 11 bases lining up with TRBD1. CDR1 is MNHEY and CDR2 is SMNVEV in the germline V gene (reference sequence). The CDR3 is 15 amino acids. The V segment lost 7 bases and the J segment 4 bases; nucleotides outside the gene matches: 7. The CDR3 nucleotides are TGTGCCAGCACCCTTGCGGGACAGGGGGCAGATACGCAGTATTTT. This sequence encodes CASTLAGQGADTQYF.

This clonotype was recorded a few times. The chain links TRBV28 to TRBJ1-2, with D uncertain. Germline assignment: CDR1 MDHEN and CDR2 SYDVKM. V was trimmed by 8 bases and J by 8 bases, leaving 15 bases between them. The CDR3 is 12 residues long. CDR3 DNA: TGTGCCAGCCACGTCATCTCGAGGGGCTACACCTTC. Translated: CASHVISRGYTF.

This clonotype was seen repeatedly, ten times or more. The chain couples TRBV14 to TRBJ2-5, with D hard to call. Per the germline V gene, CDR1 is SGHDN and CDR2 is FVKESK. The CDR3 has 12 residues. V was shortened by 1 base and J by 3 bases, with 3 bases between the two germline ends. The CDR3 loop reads CASSQVKETQYF. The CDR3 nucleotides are TGTGCCAGCAGCCAAGTAAAAGAGACCCAGTACTTC.

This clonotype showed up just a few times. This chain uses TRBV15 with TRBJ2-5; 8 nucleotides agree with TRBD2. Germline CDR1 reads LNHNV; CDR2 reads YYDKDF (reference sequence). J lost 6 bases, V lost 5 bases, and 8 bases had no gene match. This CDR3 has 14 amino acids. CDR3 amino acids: CATSASGGRKTQYF. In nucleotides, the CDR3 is TGTGCCACCAGCGCAAGCGGGGGCAGGAAGACCCAGTACTTC.

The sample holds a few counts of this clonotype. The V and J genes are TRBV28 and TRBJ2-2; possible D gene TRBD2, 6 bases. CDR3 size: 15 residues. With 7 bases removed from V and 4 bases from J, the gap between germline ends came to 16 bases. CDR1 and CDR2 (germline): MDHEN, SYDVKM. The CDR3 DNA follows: TGTGCCAGCACCTTGAGTGGCGGGGTCACCGGGGAGCTGTTTTTT. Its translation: CASTLSGGVTGELFF.

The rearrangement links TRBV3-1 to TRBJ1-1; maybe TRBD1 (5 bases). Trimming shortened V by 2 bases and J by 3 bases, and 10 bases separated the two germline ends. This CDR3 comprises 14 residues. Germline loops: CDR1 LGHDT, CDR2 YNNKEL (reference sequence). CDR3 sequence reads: CASSQKGLYTEAFF. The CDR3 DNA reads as TGTGCCAGCAGCCAAAAGGGGCTGTACACTGAAGCTTTCTTT.

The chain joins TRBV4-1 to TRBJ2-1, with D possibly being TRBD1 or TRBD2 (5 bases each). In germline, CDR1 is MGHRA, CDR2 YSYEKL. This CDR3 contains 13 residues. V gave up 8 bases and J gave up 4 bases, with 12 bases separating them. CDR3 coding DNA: TGCGCCAGCTGGGGTGGGGGTTACAATGAGCAGTTCTTC. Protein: CASWGGGYNEQFF.

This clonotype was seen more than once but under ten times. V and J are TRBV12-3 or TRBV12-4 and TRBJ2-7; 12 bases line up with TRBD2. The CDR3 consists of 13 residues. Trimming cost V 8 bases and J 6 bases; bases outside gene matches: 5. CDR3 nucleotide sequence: TGTGCCAGCTCTGGACTAGCGGGGCTCGAGCAGTACTTC. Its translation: CASSGLAGLEQYF.

Here the CDR3 DNA reads TGTGCCAGCAGTTATTCCCCTAGCGGGGAGTACAATGAGCAGTTCTTC. Encoded protein: CASSYSPSGEYNEQFF. The V gene is TRBV6-5, the J gene TRBJ2-1; the match to TRBD2 covers 9 bases. CDR1 is MNHEY, CDR2 SVGAGI, per germline. The CDR3 consists of 16 residues. Trimming took 3 bases from V and 4 from J; bases not matched to a gene: 7.

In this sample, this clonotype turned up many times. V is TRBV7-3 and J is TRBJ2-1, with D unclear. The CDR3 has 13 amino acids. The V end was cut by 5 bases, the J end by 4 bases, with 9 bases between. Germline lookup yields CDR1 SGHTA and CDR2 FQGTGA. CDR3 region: CASSPPPYNEQFF. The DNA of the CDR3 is TGTGCCAGCAGCCCCCCCCCTTACAATGAGCAGTTCTTC.

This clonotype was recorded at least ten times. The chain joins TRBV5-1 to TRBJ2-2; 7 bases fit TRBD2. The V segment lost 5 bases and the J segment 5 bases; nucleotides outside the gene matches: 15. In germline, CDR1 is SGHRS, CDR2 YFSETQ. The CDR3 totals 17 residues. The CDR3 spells CASRREPGGSGTGELFF. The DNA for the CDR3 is TGCGCCAGCAGGCGCGAACCGGGGGGAAGTGGAACCGGGGAGCTGTTTTTT.